This entry describes one T cell receptor (beta chain). This record belongs to a study of blood T cell repertoires in COVID-19. Looking at the study overall: Donors in the United States, Italy and Spain gave samples during acute or convalescent COVID-19. Sources were T cells, B-cell-depleted T cells, or PBMCs; the material itself was cDNA or gDNA.

Authors' methods: Reference gene primer amplification gave estimated nucleated cell counts. Profiling relied on immunoSEQ multiplex PCR, and the TCRdb table lists in-frame clones only, not all of them. For V, J and clone size, that table is used; D and trimming come from the DNA. The sample contains tens of thousands of clones, 91% of which appear only once. CDR3 size: 15 residues. The ends were cut back, 2 bases at V and 6 bases at J, with 14 bases in the middle. Germline CDR1 is SGHTA and CDR2 is FQGNSA. The V call is TRBV7-2, the J call TRBJ2-1; D is ambiguous. The source is a human donor with active COVID-19. The donor label of this sample is uncertain. Sequencing was done on a sample of peripheral blood. In DNA, the CDR3 is TGTGCCAGCAGCTTAAACGGAGCCCCCTCCAATGAGCAGTTCTTC. This gives the protein CASSLNGAPSNEQFF.